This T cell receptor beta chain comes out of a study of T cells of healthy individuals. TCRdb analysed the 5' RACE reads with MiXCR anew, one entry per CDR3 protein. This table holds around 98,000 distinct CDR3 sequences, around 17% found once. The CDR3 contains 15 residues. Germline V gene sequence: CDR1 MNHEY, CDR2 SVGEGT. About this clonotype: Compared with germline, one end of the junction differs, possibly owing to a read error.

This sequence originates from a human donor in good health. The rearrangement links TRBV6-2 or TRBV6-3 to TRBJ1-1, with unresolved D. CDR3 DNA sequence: TGTGCCAGCAGATACTCCTCGGGGATGAACACTGAAGCTTTCTTT. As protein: CASRYSSGMNTEAFF.